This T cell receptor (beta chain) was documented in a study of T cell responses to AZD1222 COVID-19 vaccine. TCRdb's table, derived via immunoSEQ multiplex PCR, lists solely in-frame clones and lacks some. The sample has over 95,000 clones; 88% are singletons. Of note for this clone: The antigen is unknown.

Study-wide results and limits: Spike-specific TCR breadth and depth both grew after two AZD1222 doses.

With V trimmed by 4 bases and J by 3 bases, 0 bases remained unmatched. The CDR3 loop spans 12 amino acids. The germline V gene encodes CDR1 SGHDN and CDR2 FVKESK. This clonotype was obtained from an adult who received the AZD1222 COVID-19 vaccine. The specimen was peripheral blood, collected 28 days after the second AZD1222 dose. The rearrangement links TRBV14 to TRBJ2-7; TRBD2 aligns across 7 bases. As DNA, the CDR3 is TGTGCCAGCAGCCGGGGGGGCTACGAGCAGTACTTC. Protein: CASSRGGYEQYF. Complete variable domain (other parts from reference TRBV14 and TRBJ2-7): EAGVTQFPSHSVIEKGQTVTLRCDPISGHDNLYWYRRVMGKEIKFLLHFVKESKQDESGMPNNRFLAERTGGTYSTLKVQPAELEDSGVYFCASSRGGYEQYFGPGTRLTVT.